This is a list of T cell receptor beta chains from one sample in a study of T-cell reconstitution after alpha-beta-depleted transplantation in children. TCRdb re-derived calls from the PCR reads in MiXCR, one entry per CDR3 protein. The sample lists over 400,000 distinct CDR3 sequences; over 40% were seen once. Sequenced here: PBMCs, sampled before TCRalphabeta/CD19-depleted stem cell transplant. The receptors were sampled from a girl aged 2 to 10 with aplastic anemia, due to receive a stem cell transplant. Each CDR3 is given with its conserved first and last residue. A D gene is named only where the DNA matches it firmly. Size is stated for part of the rows, as once, few or many counts, or as a class when the clone is expanded.

V gene,D gene,clone size,J gene,CDR3 DNA,CDR3 protein
TRBV5-1,.,.,TRBJ2-5,TGCGCCAGCAGCTTTGACAGGATACTCGAAGAGACCCAGTACTTC,CASSFDRILEETQYF
TRBV7-6,.,.,TRBJ2-7,TGTGCCAGCAGCTTCAGGATCTACGAGCAGTACTTC,CASSFRIYEQYF
TRBV5-1,.,many,TRBJ2-1,TGCGCCAGCAGCTCCATCCCGGGCTCCTACAATGAGCAGTTCTTC,CASSSIPGSYNEQFF
TRBV4-3,TRBD2,.,TRBJ2-2,TGCGCCAGCAGCCAAGAAGGACTAGCGACCGGGGAGCTGTTTTTT,CASSQEGLATGELFF
TRBV29-1,TRBD1,.,TRBJ2-2,TGCAGCGTTCGGACAGGGGCCACCGGGGAGCTGTTTTTT,CSVRTGATGELFF
TRBV7-9,.,.,TRBJ1-6,TGTGCCAGCAGCGGAGGGACGGGACGGGAAGCACCCCTCCACTTT,CASSGGTGREAPLHF
TRBV20-1,.,.,TRBJ2-7,TGCAGTGCTACCGGGACGGTGACCTACGAGCAGTACTTC,CSATGTVTYEQYF
TRBV14,.,few,TRBJ2-1,TGTGCCAGCAGCCACCGGGACTGGGGGGTCAATGAGCATTTCTTC,CASSHRDWGVNEHFF
TRBV20-1,.,few,TRBJ1-6,TGCAGTGCTAGGCGGGAAAATTCACCCCTCCACTTT,CSARRENSPLHF
TRBV7-9,TRBD2,once,TRBJ2-5,TGTGCCAGCAGCTCGGCTAGCGGGGATACGCAAGAGACCCAGTACTTC,CASSSASGDTQETQYF
TRBV5-1,.,many,TRBJ1-1,TGCGCCAGCAGCCCGGGACCGAACACTGAAGCTTTCTTT,CASSPGPNTEAFF
TRBV20-1,.,.,TRBJ2-7,TGCAGTGCTAAACGAACCAACTACGAGCAGTACTTC,CSAKRTNYEQYF
TRBV7-2,.,.,TRBJ2-7,TGTGCCAGCAGCGTGCCGCTGGGGCAGGGGATTAACGAGCAGTACTTC,CASSVPLGQGINEQYF
TRBV24-1,.,few,TRBJ2-5,TGTGCCACCAGCCTACGAGGGGAAGAGACCCAGTACTTC,CATSLRGEETQYF
TRBV27,.,once,TRBJ2-3,TGTGCCAGCAGTCCGCTCCACAGGTTGCTCGGCACAGATACGCAGTATTTT,CASSPLHRLLGTDTQYF
TRBV9,.,.,TRBJ1-2,TGTGCCAGCAGCGTAGAGGGGAACCCCTATGGCTACACCTTC,CASSVEGNPYGYTF
TRBV27,.,few,TRBJ1-1,TGTGCCAGCAAACTTGACACTCGGGGTTACACTGAAGCTTTCTTT,CASKLDTRGYTEAFF
TRBV12-3/TRBV12-4,TRBD1,.,TRBJ2-1,TGTGCCAGCAGTGCGCAGGGACAGAGCTCCTACAATGAGCAGTTCTTC,CASSAQGQSSYNEQFF
TRBV7-2,.,.,TRBJ2-3,TGTGCCAGCAGCTGGGACGCGGGGTTGAGTACGCAGTATTTT,CASSWDAGLSTQYF
TRBV5-5,.,once,TRBJ2-7,TGTGCCAGCAGCTTGGAGGGCGGGTCCCGCTTGGACGAGCAGTACTTC,CASSLEGGSRLDEQYF
TRBV20-1,TRBD2,once,TRBJ2-5,TGCAGTGCTGTTAGCCCGGGACTAGCGGGGGAAATCCAAGAGACCCAGTACTTC,CSAVSPGLAGEIQETQYF
TRBV20-1,.,.,TRBJ2-7,TGCAGTGGTTCGGACAGTCCCTACGAGCAGTACTTC,CSGSDSPYEQYF
TRBV11-2,.,many,TRBJ2-3,TGTGCCAGCAGCTTGCCGGGTCCTTACACAGATACGCAGTATTTT,CASSLPGPYTDTQYF
TRBV29-1,.,many,TRBJ2-3,TGCAGCGTTGGAGCTAGCACAGATACGCAGTATTTT,CSVGASTDTQYF
TRBV12-3/TRBV12-4,.,many,TRBJ2-3,TGTGCCAGCAGTTCGACAGCCTTCGGGCCCACAGATACGCAGTATTTT,CASSSTAFGPTDTQYF
TRBV20-1,TRBD1,few,TRBJ1-1,TGCAGTGCGAGGGGACAGGGTACGGGCACTGAAGCTTTCTTT,CSARGQGTGTEAFF
TRBV28,.,few,TRBJ2-7,TGTGCCAGCAGTTCTTCCCCGGGGGTCCTCTTATCTCGGGAGCAGTACTTC,CASSSSPGVLLSREQYF
TRBV14,TRBD1,.,TRBJ2-3,TGTGCCAGCAGCCAAGATCCGGGACAGGGGCGGACAGATACGCAGTATTTT,CASSQDPGQGRTDTQYF
TRBV6-1,.,.,TRBJ2-3,TGTGCCAGCACTGAGTGGACTAGCACAGATACGCAGTATTTT,CASTEWTSTDTQYF
TRBV15,.,many,TRBJ2-3,TGTGCCACCGCGAGATGGGATACGCAGTATTTT,CATARWDTQYF
TRBV12-3/TRBV12-4,TRBD1,.,TRBJ1-2,TGTGCCAGCAGTTCGGAACAGGGGATGGGAGGCTACACCTTC,CASSSEQGMGGYTF
TRBV20-1,TRBD1,few,TRBJ2-3,TGCAGTGCTAGAGTAGGGGGCGGCTTCAGAGATACGCAGTATTTT,CSARVGGGFRDTQYF
TRBV20-1,.,few,TRBJ1-3,TGCAGTGCTCCGTCGGGCTCTGGAAACACCATATATTTT,CSAPSGSGNTIYF
TRBV7-2,TRBD2,.,TRBJ2-7,TGTGCCAGCAGCCCATCTAGCGGAAGCGACGAGCAGTACTTC,CASSPSSGSDEQYF
TRBV30,.,.,TRBJ2-2,TGTGCCTGGAGTGTATTGGGGGGAAACACCGGGGAGCTGTTTTTT,CAWSVLGGNTGELFF
TRBV30,TRBD2,.,TRBJ2-1,TGTGCCTGGGGGACTAGCGGGAGCAATGAGCAGTTCTTC,CAWGTSGSNEQFF
TRBV21-1,.,many,TRBJ1-5,TGTGCCAAAGAGAGCAATCAGCCCCAGCATTTT,CAKESNQPQHF
TRBV5-6,.,few,TRBJ2-1,TGTGCCAGCAGCTTTTCTGGAGGGACCTACAATGAGCAGTTCTTC,CASSFSGGTYNEQFF
TRBV30,TRBD2,.,TRBJ2-7,TGTGCCTGGAGTCTCGGGACTAGCGGAACCTACGAGCAGTACTTC,CAWSLGTSGTYEQYF
TRBV10-3,.,.,TRBJ2-5,TGTGCCATCAGTGGACCTACAGGGTGGGAGACCCAGTACTTC,CAISGPTGWETQYF
TRBV28,.,.,TRBJ2-7,TGTGCCAGCAGCACCCGACACCTCCCACCCCACGAGCAGTACTTC,CASSTRHLPPHEQYF
TRBV7-2,.,.,TRBJ2-3,TGTGCCAGCAGCAGGAACAGGGCGGGCACAGATACGCAGTATTTT,CASSRNRAGTDTQYF
TRBV20-1,.,.,TRBJ2-2,TGCAGTGCTAGAGAGCCTAGAAGGGACACCGGGGAGCTGTTTTTT,CSAREPRRDTGELFF
TRBV11-1,.,.,TRBJ2-7,TGTGCCAGCAGCTTAACTCGAGTGACCAGGGCATACGAGCAGTACTTC,CASSLTRVTRAYEQYF
TRBV7-9,.,.,TRBJ2-5,TGTGCCAGCAGCCTCCCCGTAAGGGAGACCCAGTACTTC,CASSLPVRETQYF
TRBV27,.,many,TRBJ1-1,TGTGCCAGCAGTTCAGGAGGGGTTGAAGCTTTCTTT,CASSSGGVEAFF
TRBV15,.,.,TRBJ1-2,TGTGCCACCAGCAAAATGCAGGGCTTGGGCGGCTACACCTTC,CATSKMQGLGGYTF
TRBV29-1,.,many,TRBJ2-7,TGCAGCGTTTCTCGGACCGAATCCTACGAGCAGTACTTC,CSVSRTESYEQYF
TRBV7-2,TRBD1,few,TRBJ2-2,TGTGCCAGCAGCTGGAAGGCAGGGGGCCCCGGGGAGCTGTTTTTT,CASSWKAGGPGELFF
TRBV20-1,.,few,TRBJ1-2,TGCAGTGCTAGACTCAACGTACAGGGATTCCAAAGGGGCTACACCTTC,CSARLNVQGFQRGYTF
TRBV4-2,.,.,TRBJ2-1,TGTGCCAGCACCCAGACCGGGGATGAGCAGTTCTTC,CASTQTGDEQFF
TRBV28,TRBD1,.,TRBJ1-3,TGTGCCAGCAGTCCGGGGGACAGCTCTGGAAACACCATATATTTT,CASSPGDSSGNTIYF
TRBV5-1,.,.,TRBJ2-3,TGCGCCAGCAGGGGGGACCACAACCAGGGTGATACGCAGTATTTT,CASRGDHNQGDTQYF
TRBV20-1,.,.,TRBJ2-7,TGCAGTGCTAGAGTGACAGACTACGAGCAGTACTTC,CSARVTDYEQYF
TRBV20-1,TRBD2,few,TRBJ2-1,TGCAGTGCTAGAGATCAAGGACTAGCGGGAGTGTTCGATGAGCAGTTCTTC,CSARDQGLAGVFDEQFF
TRBV7-2,TRBD2,many,TRBJ2-7,TGTGCCAGCAGCTTACGGCTAGCGGGGTACTACGAGCAGTACTTC,CASSLRLAGYYEQYF
TRBV29-1,.,.,TRBJ1-2,TGCAGCGTTTCCGGTCCGGGCTATGGCTACACCTTC,CSVSGPGYGYTF